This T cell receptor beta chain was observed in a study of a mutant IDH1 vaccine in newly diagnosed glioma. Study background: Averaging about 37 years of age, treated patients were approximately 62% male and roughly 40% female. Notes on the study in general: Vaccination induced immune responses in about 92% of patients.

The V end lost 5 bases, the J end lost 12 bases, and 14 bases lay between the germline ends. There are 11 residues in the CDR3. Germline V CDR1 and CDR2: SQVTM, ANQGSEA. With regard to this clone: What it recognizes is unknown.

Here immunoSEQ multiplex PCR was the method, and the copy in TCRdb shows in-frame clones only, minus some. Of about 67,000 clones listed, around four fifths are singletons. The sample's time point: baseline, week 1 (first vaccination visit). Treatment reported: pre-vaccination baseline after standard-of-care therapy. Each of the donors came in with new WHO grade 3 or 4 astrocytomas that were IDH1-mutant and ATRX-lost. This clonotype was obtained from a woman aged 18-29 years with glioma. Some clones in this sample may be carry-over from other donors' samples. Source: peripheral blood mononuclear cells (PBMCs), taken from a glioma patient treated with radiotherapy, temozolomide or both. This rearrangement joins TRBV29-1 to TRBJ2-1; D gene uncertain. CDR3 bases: TGCAGCGTTAATAGGGCCTCGGGGCAGTTCTTC. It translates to CSVNRASGQFF.